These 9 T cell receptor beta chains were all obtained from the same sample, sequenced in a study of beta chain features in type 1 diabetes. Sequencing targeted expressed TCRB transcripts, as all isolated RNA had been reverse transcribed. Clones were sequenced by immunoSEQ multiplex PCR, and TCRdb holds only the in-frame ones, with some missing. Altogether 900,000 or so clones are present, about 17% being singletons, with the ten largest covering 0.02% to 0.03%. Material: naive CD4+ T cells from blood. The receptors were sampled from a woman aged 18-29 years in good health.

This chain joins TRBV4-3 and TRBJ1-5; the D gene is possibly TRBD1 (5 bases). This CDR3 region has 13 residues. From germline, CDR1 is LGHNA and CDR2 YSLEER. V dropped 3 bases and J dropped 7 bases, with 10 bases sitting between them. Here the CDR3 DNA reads TGCGCCAGCAGCCACGACCCAGGGCAGCCCCAGCATTTT. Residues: CASSHDPGQPQHF.

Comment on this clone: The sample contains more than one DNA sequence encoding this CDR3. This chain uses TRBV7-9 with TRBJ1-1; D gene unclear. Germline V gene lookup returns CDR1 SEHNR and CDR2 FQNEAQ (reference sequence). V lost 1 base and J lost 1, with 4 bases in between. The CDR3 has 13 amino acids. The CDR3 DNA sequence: TGTGCCAGCAGCTTAGAGTCGAACACTGAAGCTTTCTTT. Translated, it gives CASSLESNTEAFF.

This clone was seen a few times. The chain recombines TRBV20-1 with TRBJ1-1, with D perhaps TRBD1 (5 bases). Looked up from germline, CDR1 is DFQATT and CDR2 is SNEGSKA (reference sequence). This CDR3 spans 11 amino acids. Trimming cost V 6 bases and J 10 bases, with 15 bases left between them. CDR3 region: CSAPQGRIAFF. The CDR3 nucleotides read TGCAGTGCCCCTCAGGGTAGGATAGCTTTCTTT.

CDR3 in DNA: TGTGCCAGCAGTGTCGGTGGGCAGGGAAGGGCTTTCTTT. Its translation is CASSVGGQGRAFF. The rearrangement uses TRBV28 and TRBJ1-1; weak D call: TRBD1 (5 bases). V lost 5 bases to trimming and J lost 11 bases, with 18 bases between them. Germline V CDR1 and CDR2: MDHEN, SYDVKM. The CDR3 runs 13 residues.

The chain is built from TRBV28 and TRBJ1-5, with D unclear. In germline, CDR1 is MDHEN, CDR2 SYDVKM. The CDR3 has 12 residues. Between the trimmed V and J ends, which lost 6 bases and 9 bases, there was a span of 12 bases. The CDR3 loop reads CASRVIRGPQHF. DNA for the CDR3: TGTGCCAGCAGGGTCATAAGAGGGCCCCAGCATTTT.

CDR3 protein: CASSDSTGANTEAFF. CDR3 DNA: TGTGCCAGCAGTGACTCGACAGGGGCTAACACTGAAGCTTTCTTT. This sequence joins TRBV25-1 and TRBJ1-1; TRBD1 aligns across 8 bases. Germline loops: CDR1 MGHDK, CDR2 SYGVNS. Trimming cost V 3 bases and J 2 bases; bases outside gene matches: 5. The CDR3 consists of 15 residues.

The CDR3 loop is CASSDPGQGGTEAFF. DNA for the CDR3: TGCGCCAGCAGCGACCCAGGACAGGGTGGGACTGAAGCTTTCTTT. The chain employs TRBV5-1 and TRBJ1-1; 8 bases are shared with TRBD1. CDR1 and CDR2 from the germline V gene are SGHRS and YFSETQ. Unmatched junction bases numbered 10, after V lost 4 bases and J lost 5 bases. This CDR3 contains 15 residues.

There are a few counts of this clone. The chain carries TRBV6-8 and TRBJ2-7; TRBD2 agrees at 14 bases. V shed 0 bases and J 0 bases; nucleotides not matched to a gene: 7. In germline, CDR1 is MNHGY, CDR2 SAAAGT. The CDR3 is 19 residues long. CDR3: CASSYSRTSGRNSSYEQYF. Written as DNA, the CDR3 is TGTGCCAGCAGTTACTCGAGGACTAGCGGGAGGAACAGCTCCTACGAGCAGTACTTC.

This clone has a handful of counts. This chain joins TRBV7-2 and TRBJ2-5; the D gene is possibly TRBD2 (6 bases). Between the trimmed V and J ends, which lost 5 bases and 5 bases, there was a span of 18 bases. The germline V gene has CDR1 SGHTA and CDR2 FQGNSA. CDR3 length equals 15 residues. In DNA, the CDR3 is TGTGCCAGCAGCCGTAGGACGGGAGCTGGGGAGACCCAGTACTTC. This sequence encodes CASSRRTGAGETQYF.